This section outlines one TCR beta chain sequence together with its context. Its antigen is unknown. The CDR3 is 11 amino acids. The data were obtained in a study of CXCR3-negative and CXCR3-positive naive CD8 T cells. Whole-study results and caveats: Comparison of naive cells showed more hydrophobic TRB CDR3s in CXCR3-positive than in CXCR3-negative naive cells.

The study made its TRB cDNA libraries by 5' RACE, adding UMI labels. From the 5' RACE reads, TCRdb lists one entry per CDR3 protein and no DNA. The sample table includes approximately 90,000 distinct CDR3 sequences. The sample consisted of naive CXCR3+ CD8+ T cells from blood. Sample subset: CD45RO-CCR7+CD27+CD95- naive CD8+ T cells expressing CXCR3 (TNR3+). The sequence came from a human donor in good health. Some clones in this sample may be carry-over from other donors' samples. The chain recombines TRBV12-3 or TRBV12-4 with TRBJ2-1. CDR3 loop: CASSQSDEQFF.